The 24 T cell receptor beta chains below come from one sample, sequenced in a study of CD8+CD57+ T cells in acquired aplastic anemia. Genomic DNA, serving as template, underwent TCR beta VDJ and CDR3 profiling. TCRdb independently ran MiXCR on the reads; one entry per CDR3 protein. The sample carries under 200,000 distinct CDR3 sequences, around 75% recorded once. Sequencing was done on patients that had shown CD8+CD57+ cell expansion by flow cytometry. The sample consisted of sorted CD4+, CD8+, or CD8+CD57+ T cells (not recorded which) from PBMCs. These receptors were taken from a human donor with aplastic anemia.

The CDR3 protein is CASSPRPGENSYEQYF. As DNA, the CDR3 is TGTGCCAGCAGCCCACGTCCAGGGGAAAACTCCTACGAGCAGTACTTC. The chain has TRBV7-2 and TRBJ2-7, with D tentatively TRBD1 (6 bases). The V end was cut by 5 bases, the J end by 0 bases, with 17 bases between. Germline-derived CDR1 and CDR2 are SGHTA and FQGNSA. CDR3 size: 16 residues.

This clonotype was detected a few times. This CDR3 is CASSPGVQETQYF. Written as DNA, the CDR3 is TGTGCCAGCAGCCCAGGGGTCCAAGAGACCCAGTACTTC. The chain links TRBV7-7 to TRBJ2-5, with D perhaps matching TRBD1 (6 bases). Trimming cost V 5 bases and J 1 base, with 8 bases left between them. Germline V gene data show CDR1 as SSHAT and CDR2 as FNYEAQ (reference sequence). The CDR3 loop spans 13 amino acids.

This clonotype came up once. The J gene is TRBJ2-7, the V gene TRBV7-2, with D perhaps being TRBD1 or TRBD2 (5 bases each). The CDR3 is 12 residues long. Deletions cut 0 bases from V and 6 bases from J, with 6 bases between. Germline V lookup: CDR1 SGHTA, CDR2 FQGNSA. CDR3 region: CASSLAGPEQYF. The CDR3 region has the DNA TGTGCCAGCAGCTTAGCGGGACCCGAGCAGTACTTC.

This clonotype has just a few counts. This chain uses TRBV2 with TRBJ2-7; no firm D call. The germline V and J ends were trimmed by 6 bases and 3 bases, with 12 bases remaining between them. The V gene's germline CDR1 is SNHLY and CDR2 FYNNEI. The CDR3 is made up of 13 amino acids. CDR3 sequence reads: CASSLVGNYEQYF. DNA for the CDR3: TGTGCCAGCAGCTTGGTGGGGAACTACGAGCAGTACTTC.

This clonotype was counted ten times or more. The chain joins TRBV6-4 to TRBJ2-2, with TRBD1 as a possible D gene (5 bases). Germline-derived CDR1 and CDR2 are MRHNA and SNTAGT. The CDR3 is made up of 14 amino acids. V lost 3 bases, J lost 7 bases, and 12 bases lay in between. The CDR3 is CASSDKGQHGELFF. CDR3 nucleotides: TGTGCCAGCAGTGATAAGGGGCAGCACGGGGAGCTGTTTTTT.

A remark on this clonotype: It is likely a read error, because the conserved phenylalanine at the end of the CDR3 is missing. CDR3: CASSLAGSWQYC. In DNA form, the CDR3 reads TGTGCCAGCAGCTTAGCAGGGTCTTGGCAGTACTGC. This chain uses TRBV11-1 with TRBJ2-7; D remains ambiguous. The germline V gene encodes CDR1 SGHAT and CDR2 FQDESV (reference sequence). The ends were cut back, 0 bases at V and 9 bases at J, with 9 bases in the middle. The CDR3 sequence is 12 residues long.

The rearrangement links TRBV2 to TRBJ1-1; no clear D gene. CDR3 length: 18 amino acids. Germline CDR1 SNHLY, CDR2 FYNNEI. The germline V and J ends were trimmed by 3 bases and 0 bases, with 20 bases remaining between them. CDR3 in DNA: TGTGCCAGCAGTGACAGTTGGGGAGGGAGGCGGATGAACACTGAAGCTTTCTTT. Translating gives CASSDSWGGRRMNTEAFF.

The chain combines TRBV7-9 with TRBJ1-6; D gene ambiguous. V lost 4 bases and J 6 bases, leaving 7 bases between the germline ends. CDR3 length equals 13 residues. CDR1 is SEHNR, CDR2 FQNEAQ, per germline (reference sequence). The CDR3 DNA reads as TGTGCCAGCAGCTCCGACCTTAATTCACCCCTCCACTTT. It encodes CASSSDLNSPLHF. Combining the CDR3 with reference TRBV7-9 and TRBJ1-6 gives the whole variable domain DTGVSQNPRHKITKRGQNVTFRCDPISEHNRLYWYRQTLGQGPEFLTYFQNEAQLEKSRLLSDRFSAERPKGSFSTLEIQRTEQGDSAMYLCASSSDLNSPLHFGNGTRLTVT.

The chain carries TRBV15 and TRBJ2-3; D is undetermined. With 1 base removed from V and 0 bases from J, the gap between germline ends came to 8 bases. The CDR3 loop spans 15 amino acids. Germline values: CDR1 LNHNV, CDR2 YYDKDF (reference sequence). CDR3 nucleotide sequence: TGTGCCACCAGCAGAGTAGTTACTAGCACAGATACGCAGTATTTT. It specifies CATSRVVTSTDTQYF.

The chain uses TRBV5-1 and TRBJ1-1; TRBD1 is a possible D gene (5 bases). Between the trimmed V and J ends, which lost 1 base and 6 bases, there was a span of 19 bases. CDR3 length equals 16 residues. Germline values: CDR1 SGHRS, CDR2 YFSETQ. This CDR3 is CASSLKDANQGAEAFF. CDR3 sequence (DNA): TGCGCCAGCAGCTTGAAAGATGCGAACCAGGGCGCTGAAGCTTTCTTT.

The chain couples TRBV7-8 to TRBJ1-6, with D uncertain. Deletions cut 4 bases from V and 7 bases from J, with 17 bases between. Looked up from germline, CDR1 is SGHVS and CDR2 is FQNEAQ. The CDR3 extends over 16 amino acids. The DNA for the CDR3 is TGTGCCAGCAGCTCCCGGCTGGCTTTGAAAAATTCACCCCTCCACTTT. Protein: CASSSRLALKNSPLHF. The full variable domain, its missing parts supplied by reference TRBV7-8 and TRBJ1-6, is GAGVSQSPRYKVAKRGQDVALRCDPISGHVSLFWYQQALGQGPEFLTYFQNEAQLDKSGLPSDRFFAERPEGSVSTLKIQRTQQEDSAVYLCASSSRLALKNSPLHFGNGTRLTVT.

This clonotype was observed many times. The rearrangement joins TRBV6-2 or TRBV6-3 to TRBJ1-5; D call uncertain. This CDR3 comprises 14 residues. The ends were cut back, 4 bases at V and 7 bases at J, with 14 bases in the middle. CDR1 and CDR2 from the germline V gene are MNHEY and SVGEGT. This chain's CDR3 is CASSLTDEEQPQHF. Here the CDR3 DNA reads TGTGCCAGCAGTTTAACGGATGAGGAACAGCCCCAGCATTTT.

The chain combines TRBV7-8 with TRBJ1-2, with TRBD1 identical over 7 bases. Trimming cost V 5 bases and J 8 bases; bases outside gene matches: 8. CDR1 is SGHVS, CDR2 FQNEAQ, per germline. The CDR3 loop spans 13 amino acids. The CDR3 DNA sequence: TGTGCCAGCAGCCCCGACAGGGCGTCCGGCTACACCTTC. It yields the protein CASSPDRASGYTF.

This rearrangement joins TRBV29-1 to TRBJ1-1; D remains ambiguous. Germline loops: CDR1 SQVTM, CDR2 ANQGSEA. CDR3 length: 13 residues. Trimming took off 2 bases at V and 4 bases at J, with 11 bases between the two ends. CDR3 in DNA: TGCAGCGTTGAATACGTAACGGGCACTGAAGCTTTCTTT. Translation gives CSVEYVTGTEAFF.

There are a few counts of this clonotype. The chain joins TRBV20-1 to TRBJ2-5; TRBD2 agrees at 10 bases. The V segment lost 1 base and the J segment 3 bases; nucleotides outside the gene matches: 5. The CDR3 totals 15 residues. Per germline, CDR1 DFQATT and CDR2 SNEGSKA (reference sequence). The CDR3 reads CSARVGTSAEETQYF. The CDR3, as DNA: TGCAGTGCTAGAGTAGGGACTAGCGCTGAAGAGACCCAGTACTTC.

Comments on this clonotype: At one end, the junction sequence differs from germline, possibly due to a read error. This chain links TRBV5-5 with TRBJ2-7; 8 bases fit TRBD2. Per germline, CDR1 SGHKS and CDR2 YYEKEE (reference sequence). The CDR3 runs to 15 residues. CDR3 nucleotide sequence: TGCGCCAGCAGCTTGGCCCAGCGGGAGACCAACGAGCAGTACTTC. Protein sequence: CASSLAQRETNEQYF.

In this sample, this clonotype turned up a few times. The chain uses TRBV7-9 and TRBJ2-5; no reliable D call. Per germline, CDR1 SEHNR and CDR2 FQNEAQ (reference sequence). The CDR3 contains 13 residues. V lost 1 base, J lost 2 bases, and 5 bases lay in between. The CDR3 region has the DNA TGTGCCAGCAGCTTAGGTCAGCAAGAGACCCAGTACTTC. The encoded protein is CASSLGQQETQYF.

This chain joins TRBV10-3 and TRBJ1-5; D is perhaps TRBD1 (6 bases). V was cut by 0 bases and J by 7 bases, with 10 bases left in between. The CDR3 sequence is 14 residues long. Germline CDR1 reads ENHRY; CDR2 reads SYGVKD. Here the CDR3 reads CAISESTGRQPQHF. The CDR3 DNA follows: TGTGCCATCAGTGAGTCTACAGGGAGACAGCCCCAGCATTTT.

This clonotype was detected ten times or more. J is TRBJ2-3 and V is TRBV6-4, with no clear D. V dropped 2 bases and J dropped 0 bases, with 9 bases sitting between them. The CDR3 length is 15 residues. Germline V gene sequence: CDR1 MRHNA, CDR2 SNTAGT. This chain's CDR3 is CASSDGRSSTDTQYF. The CDR3 DNA is TGTGCCAGCAGTGACGGGCGATCTAGCACAGATACGCAGTATTTT.

The rearrangement links TRBV25-1 to TRBJ1-2; D may be TRBD1 (5 bases). Germline lookup yields CDR1 MGHDK and CDR2 SYGVNS. The CDR3 loop spans 15 amino acids. V was shortened by 6 bases and J by 3 bases, with 17 bases between the two germline ends. The CDR3 region is CASRATGAEDYGYTF. As DNA, the CDR3 is TGTGCCAGCAGAGCAACAGGAGCGGAAGACTATGGCTACACCTTC.

This chain links TRBV5-1 with TRBJ1-2; unclear D gene. Looked up from germline, CDR1 is SGHRS and CDR2 is YFSETQ. Trimming left V 2 bases short and J 4 bases short, with 15 bases between. This CDR3 comprises 15 residues. CDR3 in DNA: TGCGCCAGCAGCTTACGACCCCGGGGAGGCTATGGCTACACCTTC. Protein product: CASSLRPRGGYGYTF.

CDR3: CASSGGDISTYEQYF. The CDR3 DNA reads TGTGCCAGTTCAGGAGGGGACATTTCTACCTACGAGCAGTACTTC. The V gene is TRBV19, the J gene TRBJ2-7; D possibly uses TRBD1 or TRBD2 (6 bases each). The CDR3 has 15 amino acids. Germline V lookup: CDR1 LNHDA, CDR2 SQIVND (reference sequence). With 8 bases removed from V and 2 bases from J, the gap between germline ends came to 19 bases. Combining the CDR3 with reference TRBV19 and TRBJ2-7 gives the whole variable domain DGGITQSPKYLFRKEGQNVTLSCEQNLNHDAMYWYRQDPGQGLRLIYYSQIVNDFQKGDIAEGYSVSREKKESFPLTVTSAQKNPTAFYLCASSGGDISTYEQYFGPGTRLTVT.

This chain links TRBV15 with TRBJ1-2; the match to TRBD1 covers 7 bases. CDR1 LNHNV and CDR2 YYDKDF come from the germline V gene (reference sequence). The V segment lost 0 bases and the J segment 0 bases; nucleotides outside the gene matches: 7. CDR3 length: 17 residues. CDR3 DNA: TGTGCCACCAGCAGAGATAGGGGGACAGTCTCTAACTATGGCTACACCTTC. Amino acids: CATSRDRGTVSNYGYTF. Together with reference TRBV15 and TRBJ1-2, the CDR3 gives the full variable domain: DAMVIQNPRYQVTQFGKPVTLSCSQTLNHNVMYWYQQKSSQAPKLLFHYYDKDFNNEADTPDNFQSRRPNTSFCFLDIRSPGLGDTAMYLCATSRDRGTVSNYGYTFGSGTRLTVV.

This sequence joins TRBV6-5 and TRBJ2-7; D call uncertain. CDR3 length: 14 amino acids. V shed 1 base and J shed 0 bases, with 7 bases lying between them. Germline assignment: CDR1 MNHEY and CDR2 SVGAGI. This CDR3 is CASSYYGGSYEQYF. The DNA for the CDR3 is TGTGCCAGCAGTTACTACGGTGGCTCCTACGAGCAGTACTTC.